Listed here are 5 T cell receptor beta chains from one sample, sequenced in a study of blood T cells in healthy people across ages. A J-beta primer mix and a sample-barcoded 5' primer were used in a second PCR of roughly 6 to 11 cycles. TCRdb used MiXCR to reprocess the 5' RACE reads, holding one entry per CDR3 protein. The sample carries 1.5 million to 1.9 million distinct CDR3 sequences, approximately 43% recorded once. Sample: blood. The source of these receptors is a woman aged 18-30 years in good health.

This chain joins TRBV9 and TRBJ2-1; D unclear. The CDR3 totals 14 residues. The germline V gene has CDR1 SGDLS and CDR2 YYNGEE. The V end was cut by 0 bases, the J end by 7 bases, with 11 bases between. CDR3 sequence: CASSVEGLRNEQFF. The CDR3, as DNA: TGTGCCAGCAGCGTAGAGGGTCTACGGAATGAGCAGTTCTTC.

The chain is built from TRBV7-2 and TRBJ1-2; 10 nucleotides agree with TRBD1. CDR1 is SGHTA, CDR2 FQGNSA, per germline. Trimming at V came to 5 bases and at J to 7 bases, leaving 10 bases not matched to a gene. This CDR3 has 15 amino acids. The CDR3 sequence: CASSTSGTGASGYTF. CDR3 bases: TGTGCCAGCAGCACCTCCGGGACAGGGGCCTCTGGCTACACCTTC.

This chain joins TRBV5-1 and TRBJ2-4; a possible D gene is TRBD2 (6 bases). This CDR3 region has 13 residues. Looked up from germline, CDR1 is SGHRS and CDR2 is YFSETQ. V was shortened by 0 bases and J by 7 bases, with 8 bases between the two germline ends. For the CDR3, the DNA is TGCGCCAGCAGCTTGGGGAGGGGTAACATTCAGTACTTC. Its protein is CASSLGRGNIQYF.

V is TRBV20-1 and J is TRBJ1-4; 8 bases match TRBD1. CDR1 is DFQATT and CDR2 is SNEGSKA in the germline V gene (reference sequence). This CDR3 is 15 amino acids long. Trimming cost V 5 bases and J 6 bases; bases outside gene matches: 11. The CDR3 sequence: CSAPTTGELYEKLFF. As DNA, the CDR3 is TGCAGTGCTCCGACGACAGGGGAATTGTATGAAAAACTGTTTTTT.

The chain carries TRBV7-9 and TRBJ1-2; 7 nucleotides line up with TRBD1. CDR1 is SEHNR and CDR2 is FQNEAQ in the germline V gene (reference sequence). V was clipped by 5 bases and J by 2 bases; unmatched bases: 8. This CDR3 has 15 residues. CDR3 bases: TGTGCCAGCAGCCTCGACAGGGTGAGGAACTATGGCTACACCTTC. It translates to CASSLDRVRNYGYTF.